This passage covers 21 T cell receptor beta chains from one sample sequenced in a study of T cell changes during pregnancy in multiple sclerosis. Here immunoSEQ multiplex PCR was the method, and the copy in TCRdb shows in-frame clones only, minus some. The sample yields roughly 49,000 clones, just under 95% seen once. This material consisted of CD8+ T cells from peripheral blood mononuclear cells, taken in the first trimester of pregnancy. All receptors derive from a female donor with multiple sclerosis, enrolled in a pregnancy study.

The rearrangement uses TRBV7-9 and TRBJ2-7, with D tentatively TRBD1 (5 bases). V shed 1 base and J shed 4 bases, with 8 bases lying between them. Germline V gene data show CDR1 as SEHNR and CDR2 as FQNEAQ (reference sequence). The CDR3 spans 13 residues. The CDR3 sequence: CASSLGTTYEQYF. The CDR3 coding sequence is TGTGCCAGCAGCTTAGGGACAACTTACGAGCAGTACTTC.

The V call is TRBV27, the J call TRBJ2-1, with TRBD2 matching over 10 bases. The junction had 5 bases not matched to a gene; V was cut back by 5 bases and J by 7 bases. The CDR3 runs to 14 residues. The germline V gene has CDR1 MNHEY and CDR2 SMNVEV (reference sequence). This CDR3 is CASSGLAGENEQFF. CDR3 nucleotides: TGTGCCAGCAGTGGTCTAGCGGGAGAGAATGAGCAGTTCTTC.

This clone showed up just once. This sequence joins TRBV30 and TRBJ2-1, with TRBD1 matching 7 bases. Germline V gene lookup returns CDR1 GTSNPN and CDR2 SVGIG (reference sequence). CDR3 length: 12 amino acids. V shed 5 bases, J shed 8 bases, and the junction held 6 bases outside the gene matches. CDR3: CAWSQGVDEQFF. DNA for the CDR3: TGTGCCTGGTCTCAGGGGGTGGATGAGCAGTTCTTC.

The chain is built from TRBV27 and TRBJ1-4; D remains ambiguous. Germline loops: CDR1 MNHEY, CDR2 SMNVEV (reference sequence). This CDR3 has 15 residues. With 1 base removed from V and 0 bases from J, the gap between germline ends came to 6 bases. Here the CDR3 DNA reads TGTGCCAGCAGTTTATACGGGACAACTAATGAAAAACTGTTTTTT. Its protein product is CASSLYGTTNEKLFF.

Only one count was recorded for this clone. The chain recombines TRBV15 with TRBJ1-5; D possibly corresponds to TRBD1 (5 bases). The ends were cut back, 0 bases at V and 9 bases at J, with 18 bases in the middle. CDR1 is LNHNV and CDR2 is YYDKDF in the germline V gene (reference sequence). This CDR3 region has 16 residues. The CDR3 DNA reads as TGTGCCACCAGCAGAGACCGGGGGAGCTTGGAGGGGCCCCAGCATTTT. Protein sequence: CATSRDRGSLEGPQHF.

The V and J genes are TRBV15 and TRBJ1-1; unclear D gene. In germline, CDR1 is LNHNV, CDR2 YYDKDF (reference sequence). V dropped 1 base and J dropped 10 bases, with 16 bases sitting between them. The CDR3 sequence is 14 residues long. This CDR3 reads CATSRVSGSGGAFF. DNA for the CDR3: TGTGCCACCAGCAGAGTAAGCGGGTCTGGAGGAGCTTTCTTT.

The CDR3 spells CASSLAAGDYEQYF. The CDR3 region has the DNA TGTGCCAGCAGCTTAGCGGCGGGGGACTACGAGCAGTACTTC. This sequence joins TRBV13 and TRBJ2-5; 7 bases fit TRBD2. The J call may be incorrect, as the DNA end agrees better with TRBJ2-7. CDR3 length: 14 residues. From germline, CDR1 is PRHDT and CDR2 FYEKMQ (reference sequence).

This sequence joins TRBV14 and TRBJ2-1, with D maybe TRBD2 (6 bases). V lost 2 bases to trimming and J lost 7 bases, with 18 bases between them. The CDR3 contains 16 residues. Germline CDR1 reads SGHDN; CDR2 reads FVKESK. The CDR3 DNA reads TGTGCCAGCAGCCAAAATCAGCGGGTCGAGGTAAATGAGCAGTTCTTC. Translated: CASSQNQRVEVNEQFF.

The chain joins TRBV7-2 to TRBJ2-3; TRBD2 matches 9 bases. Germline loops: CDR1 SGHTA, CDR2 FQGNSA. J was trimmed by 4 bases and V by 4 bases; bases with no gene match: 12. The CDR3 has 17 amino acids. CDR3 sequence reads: CASSSIPAGGLADTQYF. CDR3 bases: TGTGCCAGCAGCTCTATCCCAGCGGGAGGCCTGGCAGATACGCAGTATTTT.

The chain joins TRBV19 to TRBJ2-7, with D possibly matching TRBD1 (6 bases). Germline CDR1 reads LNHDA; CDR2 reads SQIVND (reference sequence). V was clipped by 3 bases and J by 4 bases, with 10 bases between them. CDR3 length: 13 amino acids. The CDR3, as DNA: TGTGCCAGTAGTATCCGACAGGCATACGAGCAGTACTTC. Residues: CASSIRQAYEQYF.

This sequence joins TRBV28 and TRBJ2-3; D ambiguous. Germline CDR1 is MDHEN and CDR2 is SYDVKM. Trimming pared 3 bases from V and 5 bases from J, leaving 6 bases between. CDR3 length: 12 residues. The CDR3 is CASSFPLDTQYF. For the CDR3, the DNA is TGTGCCAGCAGTTTCCCCTTAGATACGCAGTATTTT.

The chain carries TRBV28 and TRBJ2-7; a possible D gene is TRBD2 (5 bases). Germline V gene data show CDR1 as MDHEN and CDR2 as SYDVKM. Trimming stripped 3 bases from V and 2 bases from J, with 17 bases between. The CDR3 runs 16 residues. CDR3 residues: CASSFGEGLATYEQYF. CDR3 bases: TGTGCCAGCAGTTTTGGTGAAGGACTGGCTACCTACGAGCAGTACTTC.

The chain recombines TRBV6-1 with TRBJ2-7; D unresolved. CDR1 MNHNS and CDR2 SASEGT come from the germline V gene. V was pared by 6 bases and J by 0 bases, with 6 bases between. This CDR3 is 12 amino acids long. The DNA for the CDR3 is TGTGCCAGCAGCGAGAGCTCCTACGAGCAGTACTTC. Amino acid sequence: CASSESSYEQYF.

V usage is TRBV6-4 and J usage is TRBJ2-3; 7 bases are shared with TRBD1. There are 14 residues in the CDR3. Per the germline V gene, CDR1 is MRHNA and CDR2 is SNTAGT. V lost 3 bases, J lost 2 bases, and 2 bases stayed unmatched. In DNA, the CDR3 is TGTGCCAGCAGTGAACAGGGGAACACAGATACGCAGTATTTT. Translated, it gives CASSEQGNTDTQYF.

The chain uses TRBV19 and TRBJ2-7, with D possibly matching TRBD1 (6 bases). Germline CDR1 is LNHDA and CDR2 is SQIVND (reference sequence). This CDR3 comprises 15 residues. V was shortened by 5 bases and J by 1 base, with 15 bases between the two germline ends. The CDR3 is CASSAASGVSYEQYF. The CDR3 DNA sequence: TGTGCCAGTAGTGCTGCCTCAGGGGTGTCCTACGAGCAGTACTTC. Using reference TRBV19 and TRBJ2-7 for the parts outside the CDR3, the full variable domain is DGGITQSPKYLFRKEGQNVTLSCEQNLNHDAMYWYRQDPGQGLRLIYYSQIVNDFQKGDIAEGYSVSREKKESFPLTVTSAQKNPTAFYLCASSAASGVSYEQYFGPGTRLTVT.

CDR3 bases: TGTGCCAGCAGCTTAGGGGGAGGCTACGAGCAGTACTTC. This sequence encodes CASSLGGGYEQYF. The chain recombines TRBV7-7 with TRBJ2-7; D is possibly TRBD2 (6 bases). The CDR3 covers 13 residues. Trimming removed 1 base at V and 3 bases at J, with 7 bases between. CDR1 SSHAT and CDR2 FNYEAQ come from the germline V gene (reference sequence).

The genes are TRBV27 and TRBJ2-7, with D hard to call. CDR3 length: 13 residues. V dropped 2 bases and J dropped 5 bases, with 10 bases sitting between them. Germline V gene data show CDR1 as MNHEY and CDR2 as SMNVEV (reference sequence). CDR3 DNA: TGTGCCAGCAGTTTAGCTAGTTACCACGAGCAGTACTTC. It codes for CASSLASYHEQYF.

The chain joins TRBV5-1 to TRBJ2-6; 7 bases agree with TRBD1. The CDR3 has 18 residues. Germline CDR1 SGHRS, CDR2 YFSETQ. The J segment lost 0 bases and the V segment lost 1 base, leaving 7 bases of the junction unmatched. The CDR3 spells CASSLSRQGYSGANVLTF. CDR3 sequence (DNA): TGCGCCAGCAGCTTGAGCCGACAGGGCTACTCTGGGGCCAACGTCCTGACTTTC. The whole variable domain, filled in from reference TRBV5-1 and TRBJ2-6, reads KAGVTQTPRYLIKTRGQQVTLSCSPISGHRSVSWYQQTPGQGLQFLFEYFSETQRNKGNFPGRFSGRQFSNSRSEMNVSTLELGDSALYLCASSLSRQGYSGANVLTFGAGSRLTVL.

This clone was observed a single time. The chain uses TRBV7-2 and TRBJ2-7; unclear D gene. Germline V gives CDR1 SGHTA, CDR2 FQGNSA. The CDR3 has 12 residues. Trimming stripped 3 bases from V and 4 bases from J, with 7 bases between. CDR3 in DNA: TGTGCCAGCAGCTTCCCCGGGTACGAGCAGTACTTC. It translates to CASSFPGYEQYF.

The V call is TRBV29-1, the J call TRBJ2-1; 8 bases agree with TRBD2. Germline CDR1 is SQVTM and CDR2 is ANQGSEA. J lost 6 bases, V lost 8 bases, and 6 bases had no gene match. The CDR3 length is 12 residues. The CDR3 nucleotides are TGCAGCCACTGGGCGGGGGGCAATGAGCAGTTCTTC. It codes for CSHWAGGNEQFF.

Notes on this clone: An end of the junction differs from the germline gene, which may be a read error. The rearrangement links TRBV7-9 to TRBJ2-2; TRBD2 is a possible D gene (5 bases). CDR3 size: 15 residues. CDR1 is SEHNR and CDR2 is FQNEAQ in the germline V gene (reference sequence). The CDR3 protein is CASSNLGTNTGELFF. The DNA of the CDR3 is TGTGCCAGCAGCAATCTAGGAACGAACACCGGGGAGTTGTTTTTT.